This T cell receptor beta chain appears in the sequencing data of a study of cytomegalovirus exposure and HLA in healthy donors. Whole-study context: The roughly 120 validation repertoires were reported in a later analysis to have been generated on the same platform as the roughly 670 first-cohort repertoires.

The repertoire was sequenced with immunoSEQ multiplex PCR; TCRdb's copy has only in-frame clones and lacks some. In the table there are approximately 200,000 clones, 80% to 85% of which are singletons. V lost 5 bases and J 0 bases, leaving 13 bases between the germline ends. The CDR3 is 15 residues long. Germline CDR1 SSHAT, CDR2 FNYEAQ (reference sequence). The chain carries TRBV7-7 and TRBJ1-2; no definite D call. The sample taken for sequencing was PBMCs. The TCR was taken from a woman in her 30s in good health and CMV-seronegative. In nucleotides, the CDR3 is TGTGCCAGCAGCCCCAGCGGGGAGGCTAACTATGGCTACACCTTC. Encoded protein: CASSPSGEANYGYTF.